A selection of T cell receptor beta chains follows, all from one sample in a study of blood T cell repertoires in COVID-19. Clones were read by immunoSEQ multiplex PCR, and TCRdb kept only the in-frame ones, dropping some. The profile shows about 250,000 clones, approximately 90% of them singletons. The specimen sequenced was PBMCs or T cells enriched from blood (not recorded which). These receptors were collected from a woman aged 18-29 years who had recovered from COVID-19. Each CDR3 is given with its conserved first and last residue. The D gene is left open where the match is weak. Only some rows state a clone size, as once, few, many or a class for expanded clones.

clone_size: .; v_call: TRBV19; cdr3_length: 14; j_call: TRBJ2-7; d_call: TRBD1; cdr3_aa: CASSSGQGTYEQYF; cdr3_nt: TGTGCCAGTAGCTCCGGACAGGGTACCTACGAGCAGTACTTC
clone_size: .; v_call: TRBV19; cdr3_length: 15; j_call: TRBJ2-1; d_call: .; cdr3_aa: CASSSGTIAYNEQFF; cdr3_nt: TGTGCCAGTAGCTCCGGGACAATCGCCTACAATGAGCAGTTCTTC
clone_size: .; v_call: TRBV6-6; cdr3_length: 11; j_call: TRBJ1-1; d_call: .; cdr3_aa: CASIQAMKAFF; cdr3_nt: TGTGCCAGCATTCAGGCGATGAAAGCTTTCTTT
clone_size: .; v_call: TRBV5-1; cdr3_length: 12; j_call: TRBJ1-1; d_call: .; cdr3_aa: CASSYPDTEAFF; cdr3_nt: TGCGCCAGCAGCTACCCGGACACTGAAGCTTTCTTT
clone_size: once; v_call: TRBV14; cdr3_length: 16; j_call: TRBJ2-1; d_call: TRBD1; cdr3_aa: CASSQGPGTAYNEQFF; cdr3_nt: TGTGCCAGCAGCCAGGGCCCCGGGACAGCATACAATGAGCAGTTCTTC
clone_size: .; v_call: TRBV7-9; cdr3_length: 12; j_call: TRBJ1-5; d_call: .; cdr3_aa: CASPRGGRPQHF; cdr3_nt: TGTGCCAGCCCCAGGGGAGGAAGACCCCAGCATTTT
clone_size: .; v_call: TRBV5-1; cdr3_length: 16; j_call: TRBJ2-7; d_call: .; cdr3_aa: CASSPQLAGYSYEQYF; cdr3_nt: TGCGCCAGCAGCCCTCAACTGGCAGGGTACTCCTACGAGCAGTACTTC
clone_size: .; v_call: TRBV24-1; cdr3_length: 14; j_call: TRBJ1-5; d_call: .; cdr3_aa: CATSDSYSNQPQHF; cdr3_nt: TGTGCCACCAGTGACTCTTATAGCAATCAGCCCCAGCATTTT
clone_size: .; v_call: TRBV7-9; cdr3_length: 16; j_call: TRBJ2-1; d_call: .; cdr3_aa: CASSLSGSRGRDEQFF; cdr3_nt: TGTGCCAGCAGCTTATCGGGATCCAGGGGTCGCGATGAGCAGTTCTTC
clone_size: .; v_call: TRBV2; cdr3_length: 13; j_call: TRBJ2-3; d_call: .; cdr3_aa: CASRAQGTDTQYF; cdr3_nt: TGTGCCAGCAGGGCTCAGGGAACAGATACGCAGTATTTT
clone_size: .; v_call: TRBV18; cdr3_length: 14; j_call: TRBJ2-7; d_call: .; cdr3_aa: CASSPRGGSYEQYF; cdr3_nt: TGTGCCAGCTCACCACGGGGCGGCTCCTACGAGCAGTACTTC
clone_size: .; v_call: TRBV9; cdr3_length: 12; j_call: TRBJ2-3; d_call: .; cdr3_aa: CASSVVQDTQYF; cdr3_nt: TGTGCCAGCAGCGTAGTTCAGGATACGCAGTATTTT
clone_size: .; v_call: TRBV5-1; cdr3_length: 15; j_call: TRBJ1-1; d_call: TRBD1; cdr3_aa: CASSFGGRGDTEAFF; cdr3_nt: TGCGCCAGCAGCTTCGGGGGCAGGGGGGACACTGAAGCTTTCTTT
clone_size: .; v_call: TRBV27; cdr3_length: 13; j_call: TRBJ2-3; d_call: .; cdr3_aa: CASSARGLDTQYF; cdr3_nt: TGTGCCAGCAGTGCCCGCGGCTTGGATACGCAGTATTTT
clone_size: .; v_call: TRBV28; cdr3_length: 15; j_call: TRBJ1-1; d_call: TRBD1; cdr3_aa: CASSLWDRGPTEAFF; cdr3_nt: TGTGCCAGCAGTTTATGGGACAGGGGGCCCACTGAAGCTTTCTTT
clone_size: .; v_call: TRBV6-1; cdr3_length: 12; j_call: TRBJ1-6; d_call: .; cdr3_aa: CASSRGNSPLHF; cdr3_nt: TGTGCCAGCAGCCGCGGGAATTCACCCCTCCACTTT
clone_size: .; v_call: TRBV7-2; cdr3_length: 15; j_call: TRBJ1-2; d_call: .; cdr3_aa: CASSLEPTGWYGYTF; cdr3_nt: TGTGCCAGCAGCTTAGAACCGACAGGCTGGTATGGCTACACCTTC
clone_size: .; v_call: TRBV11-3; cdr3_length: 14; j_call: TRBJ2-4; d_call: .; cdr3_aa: CASSPVRGWDIQYF; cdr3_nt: TGTGCCAGCAGCCCAGTCAGGGGTTGGGACATTCAGTACTTC
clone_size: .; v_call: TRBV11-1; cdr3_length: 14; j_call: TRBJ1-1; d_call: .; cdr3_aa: CASSLRGRNTEAFF; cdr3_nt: TGTGCCAGCAGCTTGAGGGGGAGGAACACTGAAGCTTTCTTT
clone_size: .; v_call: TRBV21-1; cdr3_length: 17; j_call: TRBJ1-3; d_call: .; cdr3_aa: CASEAGERKESGNTIYF; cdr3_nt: TGTGCCAGCGAGGCAGGGGAGAGGAAAGAATCTGGAAACACCATATATTTT
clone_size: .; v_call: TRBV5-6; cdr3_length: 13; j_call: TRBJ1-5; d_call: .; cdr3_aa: CASSLRAGQPQHF; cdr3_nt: TGTGCCAGCAGCTTAAGAGCGGGTCAGCCCCAGCATTTT
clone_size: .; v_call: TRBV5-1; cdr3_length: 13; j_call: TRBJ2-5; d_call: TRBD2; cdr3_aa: CASSLGGAETQYF; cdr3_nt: TGCGCCAGCAGTCTCGGGGGGGCAGAGACCCAGTACTTC
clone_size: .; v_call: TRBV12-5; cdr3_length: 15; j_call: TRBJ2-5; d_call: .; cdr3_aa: CASGLVSEPPGTQYF; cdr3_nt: TGTGCTAGTGGTTTGGTCTCGGAGCCGCCGGGGACCCAGTACTTC
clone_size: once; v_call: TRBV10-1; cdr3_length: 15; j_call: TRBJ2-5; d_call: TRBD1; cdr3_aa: CASSESTGRYETQYF; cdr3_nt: TGCGCCAGCAGTGAGTCGACAGGGCGATATGAGACCCAGTACTTC
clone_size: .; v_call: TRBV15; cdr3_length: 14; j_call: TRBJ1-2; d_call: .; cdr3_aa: CATSRTPAIYGYTF; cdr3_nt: TGTGCCACCAGCAGAACCCCCGCGATTTATGGCTACACCTTC
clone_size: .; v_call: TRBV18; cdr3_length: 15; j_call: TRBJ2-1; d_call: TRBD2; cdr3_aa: CASSIAGTTQNEQFF; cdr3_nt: TGTGCCAGCTCAATAGCGGGGACAACCCAGAATGAGCAGTTCTTC
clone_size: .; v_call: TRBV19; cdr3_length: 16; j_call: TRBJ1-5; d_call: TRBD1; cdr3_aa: CASRRWGQDDNQPQHF; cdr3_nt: TGTGCCAGTAGGAGGTGGGGACAGGACGACAATCAGCCCCAGCATTTT
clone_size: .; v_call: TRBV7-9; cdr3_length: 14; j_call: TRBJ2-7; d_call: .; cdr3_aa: CASSLVGSLYEQYF; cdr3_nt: TGTGCCAGCAGCTTAGTGGGCAGCCTCTACGAGCAGTACTTC
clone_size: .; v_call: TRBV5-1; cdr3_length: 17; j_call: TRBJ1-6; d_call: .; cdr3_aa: CASSRYADTGTNSPLHF; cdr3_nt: TGCGCCAGCAGCCGATACGCAGACACAGGGACTAATTCACCCCTCCACTTT
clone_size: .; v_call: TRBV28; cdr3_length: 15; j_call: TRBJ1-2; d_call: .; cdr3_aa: CASSLDIGRDYGYTF; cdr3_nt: TGTGCCAGCAGTTTAGACATCGGCAGGGACTATGGCTACACCTTC
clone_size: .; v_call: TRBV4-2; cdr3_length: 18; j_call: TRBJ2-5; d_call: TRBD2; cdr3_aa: CASSQQSTAAGGIETQYF; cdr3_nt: TGTGCCAGCAGCCAACAGTCGACTGCAGCGGGGGGTATAGAGACCCAGTACTTC
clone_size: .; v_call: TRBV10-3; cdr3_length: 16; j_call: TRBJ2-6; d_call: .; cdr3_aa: CAISESTTGGANVLTF; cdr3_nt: TGTGCCATCAGTGAGTCGACAACGGGAGGGGCCAACGTCCTGACTTTC
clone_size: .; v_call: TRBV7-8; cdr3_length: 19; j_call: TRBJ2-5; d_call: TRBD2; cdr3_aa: CASSLRFTVRGGLSETQYF; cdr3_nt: TGTGCCAGCAGCTTAAGGTTCACGGTTCGGGGGGGCCTTTCTGAGACCCAGTACTTC
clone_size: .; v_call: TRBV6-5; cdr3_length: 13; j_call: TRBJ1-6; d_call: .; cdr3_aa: CASSQGGNSPLHF; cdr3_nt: TGTGCCAGCAGTCAGGGTGGTAATTCACCCCTCCACTTT
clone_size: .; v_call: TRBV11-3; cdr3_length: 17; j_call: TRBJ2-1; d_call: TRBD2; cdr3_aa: CASSLDRGGGSYNEQFF; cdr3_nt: TGTGCCAGCAGCTTAGATCGGGGCGGGGGGTCCTACAATGAGCAGTTCTTC
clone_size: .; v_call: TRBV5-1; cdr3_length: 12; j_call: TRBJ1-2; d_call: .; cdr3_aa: CASSPDRYGYTF; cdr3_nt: TGCGCCAGCAGCCCAGACAGATATGGCTACACCTTC
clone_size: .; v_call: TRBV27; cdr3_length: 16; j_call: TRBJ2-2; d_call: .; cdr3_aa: CASSFNPQGSTGELFF; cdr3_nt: TGTGCCAGCAGTTTTAATCCCCAGGGTTCCACCGGGGAGCTGTTTTTT
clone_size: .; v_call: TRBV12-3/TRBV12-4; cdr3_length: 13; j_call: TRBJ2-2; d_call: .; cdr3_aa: CASSLYGAGELFF; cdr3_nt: TGTGCCAGCAGTTTATACGGGGCCGGGGAGCTGTTTTTT
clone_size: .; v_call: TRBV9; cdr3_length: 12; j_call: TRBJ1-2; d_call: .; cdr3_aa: CASKGEGYGYTF; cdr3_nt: TGTGCCAGCAAAGGGGAGGGTTATGGCTACACCTTC
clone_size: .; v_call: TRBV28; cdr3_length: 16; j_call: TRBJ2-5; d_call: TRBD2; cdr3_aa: CASSTWTSGGQETQYF; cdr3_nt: TGTGCCAGCAGTACCTGGACTAGCGGGGGCCAAGAGACCCAGTACTTC
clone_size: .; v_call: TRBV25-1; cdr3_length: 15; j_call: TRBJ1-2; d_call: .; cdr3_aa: CASTPLAGANYGYTF; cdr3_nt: TGTGCCAGCACCCCCCTAGCAGGCGCTAACTATGGCTACACCTTC